Listed below are T cell receptor beta chains from one sample, sequenced in a study of cytomegalovirus exposure and HLA in healthy donors. Using immunoSEQ multiplex PCR, the repertoire was profiled, and TCRdb retains in-frame clones only, with some absent. There are 100,000 to 150,000 clones in the sample; nearly 90% occur only once, and 1% to 1.5% lies in the top ten. Specimen: PBMCs. These receptors were taken from a woman aged 18 to 35 in good health and CMV-seronegative. Both conserved end residues are part of each CDR3. The D gene is left open where the match is weak. A clone size is listed for some rows: how often the clone was seen (once, few, many), or a class if it is expanded.

J: TRBJ2-5
V: TRBV5-1
size: NA
D: TRBD1
length: 14
CDR3: CASSPGTAKETQYF
DNA: TGCGCCAGCAGCCCAGGGACAGCTAAAGAGACCCAGTACTTC

J: TRBJ2-1
V: TRBV23-1
size: NA
D: NA
length: 16
CDR3: CASSRKVAPTMREQFF
DNA: TGCGCCAGCAGTCGGAAAGTAGCTCCTACAATGAGAGAGCAGTTCTTC

J: TRBJ2-7
V: TRBV5-4
size: NA
D: TRBD1
length: 14
CDR3: CASSKDRSYYEQYF
DNA: TGTGCCAGCAGCAAGGACAGGTCCTACTACGAGCAGTACTTC

J: TRBJ1-1
V: TRBV20-1
size: few
D: NA
length: 11
CDR3: CTRQRNTEAFF
DNA: TGCACAAGACAGAGAAACACTGAAGCTTTCTTT

J: TRBJ1-2
V: TRBV5-6
size: NA
D: NA
length: 15
CDR3: CASSSVSIRGFGYTF
DNA: TGTGCCAGCAGCTCAGTTTCGATTCGGGGTTTTGGCTACACCTTC

J: TRBJ2-3
V: TRBV27
size: NA
D: TRBD2
length: 16
CDR3: CASRRTGSGGTDTQYF
DNA: TGTGCCAGCAGACGAACGGGTAGCGGGGGCACAGATACGCAGTATTTT

J: TRBJ1-2
V: TRBV5-1
size: NA
D: TRBD1
length: 13
CDR3: CASSLGQGDGYTF
DNA: TGCGCCAGCAGCTTGGGACAGGGGGATGGCTACACCTTC

J: TRBJ2-7
V: TRBV10-3
size: once
D: NA
length: 15
CDR3: CAISEFQVLNSEQYF
DNA: TGTGCCATCAGTGAGTTTCAGGTATTAAATTCCGAGCAGTACTTC

J: TRBJ1-2
V: TRBV29-1
size: NA
D: NA
length: 13
CDR3: CSVSDQEPLGYTF
DNA: TGCAGCGTATCGGATCAGGAACCTTTGGGCTACACCTTC

J: TRBJ2-2
V: TRBV2
size: few
D: TRBD2
length: 15
CDR3: CASSWTSGGAGELFF
DNA: TGTGCCAGCAGCTGGACTAGCGGGGGGGCCGGGGAGCTGTTTTTT

J: TRBJ1-4
V: TRBV7-9
size: NA
D: NA
length: 10
CDR3: CASSNEKLFF
DNA: TGTGCCAGCTCTAATGAGAAACTGTTTTTT

J: TRBJ1-2
V: TRBV2
size: once
D: NA
length: 13
CDR3: CASSEWGGDGYTF
DNA: TGTGCCAGCAGTGAATGGGGCGGGGATGGCTACACCTTC

J: TRBJ1-4
V: TRBV7-6
size: NA
D: TRBD1
length: 12
CDR3: CASSGGQGVLFF
DNA: TGTGCCAGCAGCGGAGGACAGGGAGTACTGTTTTTT

J: TRBJ2-7
V: TRBV6-5
size: NA
D: NA
length: 15
CDR3: CASSRDSSSPYEQYF
DNA: TGTGCCAGCTCTCGGGACTCCTCGAGCCCCTACGAGCAGTACTTC

J: TRBJ2-2
V: TRBV7-9
size: NA
D: NA
length: 18
CDR3: CASSDPSGGRYFSGELFF
DNA: TGTGCCAGCAGCGACCCATCCGGAGGTCGGTATTTTTCCGGGGAGCTGTTTTTT

J: TRBJ2-3
V: TRBV5-1
size: NA
D: NA
length: 15
CDR3: CASSLLQGGTDTQYF
DNA: TGCGCCAGCAGCTTGTTACAGGGAGGGACAGATACGCAGTATTTT

J: TRBJ1-2
V: TRBV14
size: NA
D: NA
length: 13
CDR3: CASSQRGFGGYTF
DNA: TGTGCCAGCAGCCAAAGAGGGTTCGGTGGCTACACCTTC

J: TRBJ1-1
V: TRBV5-1
size: NA
D: NA
length: 13
CDR3: CASRPTGNTEAFF
DNA: TGCGCCAGCCGACCCACAGGGAACACTGAAGCTTTCTTT